What follows are 14 T cell receptor beta chains derived from one specimen sequenced in a study of shared clonotypes between healthy human individuals. Profiled with immunoSEQ multiplex PCR; TCRdb holds only in-frame clones, not every one. This repertoire shows roughly 1,600,000 clones, around 98.5% found once; its top ten account for roughly 0.36%. Sequenced material: naive CD4+ T cells sorted from blood. Noted subset: CD45RA+ positively selected. The receptors derive from a man aged 25-45 years in good health.

The rearrangement uses TRBV7-3 and TRBJ2-3; 13 bases fit TRBD2. After removal of 5 bases from V and 6 bases from J, the junction contained 5 bases not matched to a gene. This CDR3 comprises 15 residues. From germline, CDR1 is SGHTA and CDR2 FQGTGA. The CDR3 reads CASSPGLAGADTQYF. As DNA, the CDR3 is TGTGCCAGCAGCCCCGGACTAGCGGGAGCCGATACGCAGTATTTT.

J is TRBJ2-7 and V is TRBV5-4; D unclear. This CDR3 region has 13 residues. Germline loops: CDR1 SGHNT, CDR2 YYREEE (reference sequence). V lost 2 bases to trimming and J lost 5 bases, with 11 bases between them. In DNA form, the CDR3 reads TGTGCCAGCAGCTTCCCGGGTTCTGACGAGCAGTACTTC. It codes for CASSFPGSDEQYF.

The chain employs TRBV5-1 and TRBJ1-2; 7 positions agree with TRBD1. The CDR3 sequence is 13 residues long. In germline, CDR1 is SGHRS, CDR2 YFSETQ. Trimming removed 5 bases from V and 8 bases from J; junction bases left unmatched: 9. In nucleotides, the CDR3 is TGCGCCAGCAGTTACAAAGACAGGGCCGGCTACACCTTC. Translation: CASSYKDRAGYTF.

This chain links TRBV15 with TRBJ1-1; 7 bases agree with TRBD1. In germline, CDR1 is LNHNV, CDR2 YYDKDF (reference sequence). This CDR3 is built from 15 residues. The V and J ends lost 2 bases and 3 bases, in that order; junction bases with no gene match: 6. The CDR3 DNA reads as TGTGCCACCAGCAGACCTGGGACAGCTCACACTGAAGCTTTCTTT. Protein product: CATSRPGTAHTEAFF.

J is TRBJ1-2 and V is TRBV5-4; D remains ambiguous. Germline lookup yields CDR1 SGHNT and CDR2 YYREEE (reference sequence). The germline V and J ends were trimmed by 1 base and 4 bases, with 8 bases remaining between them. This CDR3 has 13 residues. The CDR3 sequence: CASSLPERYGYTF. The CDR3 DNA sequence: TGTGCCAGCAGCTTGCCAGAGCGCTATGGCTACACCTTC.

The chain combines TRBV7-9 with TRBJ2-7; 13 bases fit TRBD2. The germline CDR1 and CDR2 sequences are SEHNR and FQNEAQ (reference sequence). The V gene end was trimmed by 4 bases and the J gene end by 4 bases; junction bases not matched to a gene: 4. The length of the CDR3 is 15 residues. The CDR3 bases are TGTGCCAGCAGCTCTAGGACTAGCGGGAGTTACGAGCAGTACTTC. Translating gives CASSSRTSGSYEQYF.

V is TRBV4-3 and J is TRBJ1-5, with no clear D. V lost 0 bases and J lost 6, with 12 bases in between. Germline CDR1 LGHNA, CDR2 YSLEER. The CDR3 has 15 residues. The CDR3: CASSQDFGGGQPQHF. CDR3 sequence (DNA): TGCGCCAGCAGCCAAGATTTCGGAGGTGGTCAGCCCCAGCATTTT.

This clone appeared a single time. This chain uses TRBV7-9 with TRBJ2-6; 9 positions match TRBD1. In germline, CDR1 is SEHNR, CDR2 FQNEAQ (reference sequence). The CDR3 spans 15 residues. V lost 6 bases and J lost 7; bases outside the gene matches: 7. The CDR3 here is CASSPRTGAANVLTF. DNA of the CDR3: TGTGCCAGCAGTCCTCGGACAGGGGCAGCCAACGTCCTGACTTTC. Variable domain in full (rest from reference TRBV7-9 and TRBJ2-6): DTGVSQNPRHKITKRGQNVTFRCDPISEHNRLYWYRQTLGQGPEFLTYFQNEAQLEKSRLLSDRFSAERPKGSFSTLEIQRTEQGDSAMYLCASSPRTGAANVLTFGAGSRLTVL.

The gene calls are TRBV12-5 and TRBJ2-6; the D is unclear. Germline V gene lookup returns CDR1 LGHNT and CDR2 FRNRAP. This CDR3 has 15 residues. V was pared by 3 bases and J by 4 bases, with 10 bases between. This chain's CDR3 is CASGFTRAGANVLTF. CDR3 bases: TGTGCTAGTGGTTTTACAAGGGCGGGGGCCAACGTCCTGACTTTC. Full variable domain (remainder filled in from reference TRBV12-5 and TRBJ2-6): DARVTQTPRHKVTEMGQEVTMRCQPILGHNTVFWYRQTMMQGLELLAYFRNRAPLDDSGMPKDRFSAEMPDATLATLKIQPSEPRDSAVYFCASGFTRAGANVLTFGAGSRLTVL.

V and J are TRBV5-1 and TRBJ1-3; D is ambiguous. The ends were cut back, 3 bases at V and 2 bases at J, with 24 bases in the middle. The length of the CDR3 is 19 residues. Germline loops: CDR1 SGHRS, CDR2 YFSETQ. CDR3 in DNA: TGCGCCAGCAGCTCCCAAGCCTTCCCGACCCTCCATGCTGGAAACACCATATATTTT. This translates into CASSSQAFPTLHAGNTIYF.

The rearrangement links TRBV28 to TRBJ2-6; no reliable D call. CDR3 length: 13 amino acids. Germline values: CDR1 MDHEN, CDR2 SYDVKM. Trimming shortened V by 8 bases and J by 0 bases, and 5 bases separated the two germline ends. The chain's CDR3 is CASGYSGANVLTF. The CDR3 DNA reads TGTGCCAGCGGATACTCTGGGGCCAACGTCCTGACTTTC.

As DNA, the CDR3 is TGCGCCAGCAGCCAATGGGGGATGAACACTGAAGCTTTCTTT. Amino acid sequence: CASSQWGMNTEAFF. J is TRBJ1-1 and V is TRBV4-3, with D tentatively TRBD1 (5 bases). Germline-derived CDR1 and CDR2 are LGHNA and YSLEER. The length of the CDR3 is 14 residues. Trimming took 2 bases from V and 0 from J, leaving 7 bases between them.

V is TRBV30 and J is TRBJ2-3; 15 bases are shared with TRBD2. The germline V gene encodes CDR1 GTSNPN and CDR2 SVGIG (reference sequence). This CDR3 is 20 amino acids long. Germline trimming cut 0 bases from V and 0 bases from J; bases unmatched to any gene: 10. The CDR3 region has the DNA TGTGCCTGGAGTGTACCCCCGGGACTAGCGGGAGGCCCTAGCACAGATACGCAGTATTTT. Translated, it gives CAWSVPPGLAGGPSTDTQYF.

The rearrangement uses TRBV7-4 and TRBJ2-2, with 7 bases matching TRBD2. CDR3 size: 16 residues. The V gene end was trimmed by 5 bases and the J gene end by 1 base; junction bases not matched to a gene: 7. Germline lookup yields CDR1 SGHVT and CDR2 SQSDAQ. The CDR3: CASSPWGGVNTGELFF. The CDR3 DNA is TGTGCCAGCAGCCCCTGGGGAGGGGTGAACACCGGGGAGCTGTTTTTT.